The entry below describes one T cell receptor beta chain. This entry belongs to a study of T cell changes during pregnancy in multiple sclerosis. The table came from immunoSEQ multiplex PCR; TCRdb's copy has only in-frame clones and leaves some out. Among roughly 40,000 clones, about 94% were seen once, and the ten largest hold over 1.5%. The TCR sequence derives from a female donor with multiple sclerosis, enrolled in a pregnancy study. This specimen was peripheral blood, taken in the third trimester of pregnancy.

The DNA of the CDR3 is TGTGCCTGGAGTATCGGGAACAGGGCCAACTATAATTCACCCCTCCACTTT. This gives the protein CAWSIGNRANYNSPLHF. The chain carries TRBV30 and TRBJ1-6, with D possibly matching TRBD1 (6 bases). The germline V gene has CDR1 GTSNPN and CDR2 SVGIG (reference sequence). The CDR3 runs to 17 residues. Trimming cost V 2 bases and J 3 bases, with 17 bases left between them.